The clone carrying this TCR beta chain ranks as large. This sample was included in a study of spatial heterogeneity in lung cancer. Specified time point: sample taken at primary tumor resection. Whole RNA from tumor, nontumor lung or frozen PBMC was sequenced unsorted. In TCRdb, the 5' RACE reads were re-called with MiXCR into one record per CDR3 protein. The sample shows 2,500 to 3,000 distinct CDR3 sequences, approximately 13% of them seen only once. The source of this sequence is a male donor with early-stage non-small cell lung cancer. This specimen was PBMCs, taken at surgery.

As DNA, the CDR3 is TGCGCCAGCAGCTTGGTCGGGGGTAGCAATCAGCCCCAGCATTTT. It is translated as CASSLVGGSNQPQHF. The V call is TRBV5-1, the J call TRBJ1-5; weak D call: TRBD1 (5 bases). The CDR3 has 15 amino acids. Deletions cut 0 bases from V and 0 bases from J, with 7 bases between. The germline CDR1 and CDR2 sequences are SGHRS and YFSETQ.